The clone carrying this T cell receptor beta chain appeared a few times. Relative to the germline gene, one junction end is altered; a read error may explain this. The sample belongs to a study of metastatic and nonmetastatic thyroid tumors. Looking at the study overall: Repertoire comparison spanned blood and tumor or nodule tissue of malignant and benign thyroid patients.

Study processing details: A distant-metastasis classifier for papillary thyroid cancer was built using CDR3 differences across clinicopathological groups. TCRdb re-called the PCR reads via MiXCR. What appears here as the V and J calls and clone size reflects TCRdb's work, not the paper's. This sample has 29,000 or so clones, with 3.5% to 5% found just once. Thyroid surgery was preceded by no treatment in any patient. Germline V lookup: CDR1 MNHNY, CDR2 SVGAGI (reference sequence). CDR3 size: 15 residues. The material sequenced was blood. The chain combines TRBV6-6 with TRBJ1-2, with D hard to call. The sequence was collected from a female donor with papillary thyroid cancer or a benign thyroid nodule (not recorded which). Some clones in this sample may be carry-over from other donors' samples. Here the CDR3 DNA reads TGTGCCAGCGGTTACTCTGCGTACGCGGTGAATGGTTACACCTTC. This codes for CASGYSAYAVNGYTF.